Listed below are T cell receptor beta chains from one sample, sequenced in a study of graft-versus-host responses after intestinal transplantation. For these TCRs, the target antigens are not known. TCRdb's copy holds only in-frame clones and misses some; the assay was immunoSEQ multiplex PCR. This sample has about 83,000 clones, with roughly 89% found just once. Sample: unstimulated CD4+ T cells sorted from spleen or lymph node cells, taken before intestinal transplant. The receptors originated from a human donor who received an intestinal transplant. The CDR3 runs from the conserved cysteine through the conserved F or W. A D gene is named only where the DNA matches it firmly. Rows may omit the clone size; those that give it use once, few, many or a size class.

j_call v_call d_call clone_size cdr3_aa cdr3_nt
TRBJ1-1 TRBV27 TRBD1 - CASSLYPGGNTEAFF TGTGCCAGCAGTTTATACCCAGGGGGGAACACTGAAGCTTTCTTT
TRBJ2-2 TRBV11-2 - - CASSLEPTGYSGELFF TGTGCCAGCAGCTTAGAACCGACAGGCTACTCCGGGGAGCTGTTTTTT
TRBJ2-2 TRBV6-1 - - CASSGLHGGTGELFF TGTGCCAGCAGTGGCCTACACGGCGGCACCGGGGAGCTGTTTTTT
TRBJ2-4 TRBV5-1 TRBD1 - CASSFTPPDRVGIQYF TGCGCCAGCAGCTTCACGCCACCCGACAGGGTTGGCATTCAGTACTTC
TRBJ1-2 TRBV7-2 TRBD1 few CASSLTGGYGYTF TGTGCCAGCAGCCTAACAGGGGGCTATGGCTACACCTTC
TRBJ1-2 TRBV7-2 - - CASSLGSVSFNYGYTF TGTGCCAGCAGCTTAGGGAGTGTTAGTTTCAACTATGGCTACACCTTC
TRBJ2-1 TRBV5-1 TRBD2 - CASSLEGSGGAADEQFF TGCGCCAGCAGCTTGGAAGGTAGCGGGGGGGCTGCTGATGAGCAGTTCTTC
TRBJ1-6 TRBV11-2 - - CASSLDRYSPLHF TGTGCCAGCAGCTTAGACCGGTATTCACCCCTCCACTTT
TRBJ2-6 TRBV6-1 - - CASSTLSGANVLTF TGTGCCAGCTCGACACTCTCTGGGGCCAACGTCCTGACTTTC
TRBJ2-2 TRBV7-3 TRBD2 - CASSLSSGGESGELFF TGTGCCAGCAGCCTTTCTAGCGGGGGGGAGTCCGGGGAGCTGTTTTTT
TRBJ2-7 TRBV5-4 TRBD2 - CASSSLAGGGHEQYF TGTGCCAGCAGCTCACTAGCGGGAGGAGGCCACGAGCAGTACTTC
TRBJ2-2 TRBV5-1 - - CASHHLPQVTNTGELFF TGCGCCAGCCACCACCTCCCCCAGGTGACGAACACCGGGGAGCTGTTTTTT
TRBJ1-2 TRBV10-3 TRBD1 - CAISVDREYGYTF TGTGCCATCAGTGTCGACAGGGAATATGGCTACACCTTC
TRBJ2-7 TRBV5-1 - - CASSLISGSTSYEQYF TGCGCCAGCAGCTTGATCAGCGGATCTACCTCCTACGAGCAGTACTTC
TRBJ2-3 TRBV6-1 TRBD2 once CASSVSSGASTDTQYF TGTGCCAGCAGTGTAAGTAGCGGGGCAAGCACAGATACGCAGTATTTT
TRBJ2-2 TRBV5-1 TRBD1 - CASSFRQGDSGELFF TGCGCCAGCAGCTTCCGACAGGGGGACAGCGGGGAGCTGTTTTTT
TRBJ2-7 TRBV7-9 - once CASSLAAQGGSEQYF TGTGCCAGCAGCTTAGCGGCGCAGGGGGGTAGCGAGCAGTACTTC
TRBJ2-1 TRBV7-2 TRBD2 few CASSLASGSASEQFF TGTGCCAGCAGCTTAGCTAGCGGGAGCGCAAGTGAGCAGTTCTTC
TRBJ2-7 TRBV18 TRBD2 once CASSPASGAYEQYF TGTGCCAGCTCCCCGGCTAGCGGAGCCTACGAGCAGTACTTC
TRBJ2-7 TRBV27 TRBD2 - CASSSPGLASYEQYF TGTGCCAGCAGTTCCCCGGGACTAGCGTCCTACGAGCAGTACTTC
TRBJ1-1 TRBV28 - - CASSWHRVGIGEAFF TGTGCCAGCAGTTGGCACAGGGTCGGGATAGGTGAAGCTTTCTTT
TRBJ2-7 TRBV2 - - CASSTGKRSYEQYF TGTGCCAGCAGTACAGGGAAAAGGTCCTACGAGCAGTACTTC
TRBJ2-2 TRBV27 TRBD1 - CASSLSGQGVWGGELFF TGTGCCAGCAGTTTATCGGGACAGGGGGTATGGGGCGGGGAGCTGTTTTTT
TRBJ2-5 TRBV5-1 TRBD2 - CASSYSPRLAGGQETQYF TGCGCCAGCAGTTACTCGCCCAGACTAGCGGGGGGCCAAGAGACCCAGTACTTC